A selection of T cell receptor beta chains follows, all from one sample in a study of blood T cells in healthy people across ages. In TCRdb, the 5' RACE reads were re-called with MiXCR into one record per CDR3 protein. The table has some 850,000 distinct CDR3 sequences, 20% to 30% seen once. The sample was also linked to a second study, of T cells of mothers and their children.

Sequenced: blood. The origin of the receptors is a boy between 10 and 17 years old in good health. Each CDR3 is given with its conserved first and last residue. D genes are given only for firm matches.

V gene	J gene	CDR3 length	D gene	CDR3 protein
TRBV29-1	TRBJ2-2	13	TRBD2	CSVEPLAGGELFF
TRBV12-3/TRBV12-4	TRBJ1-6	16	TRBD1	CASSLGTGGYNSPLHF
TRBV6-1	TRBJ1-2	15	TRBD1	CASSVRETGGYGYTF
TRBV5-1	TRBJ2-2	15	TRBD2	CASSLGTSGAGELFF
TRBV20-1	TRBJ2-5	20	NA	CSALETLTGTLGNIGEAQYF
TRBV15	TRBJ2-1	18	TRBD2	CATSRAEFVGLAANEQFF
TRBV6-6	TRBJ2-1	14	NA	CTSSYTDTYNEQFF
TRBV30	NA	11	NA	CACSSSYEQYF
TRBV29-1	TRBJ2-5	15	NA	CSVLTKGGLQETQYF
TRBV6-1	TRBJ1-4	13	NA	CASRRRGGPELFF
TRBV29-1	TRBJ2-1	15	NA	CSVEFLERSYNEQFF
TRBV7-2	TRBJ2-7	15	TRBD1	CASNRYRDRAYEQYF
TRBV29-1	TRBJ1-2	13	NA	CSVESTGRYGYTF
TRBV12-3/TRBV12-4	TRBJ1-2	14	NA	CASSFQGSNYGYTF
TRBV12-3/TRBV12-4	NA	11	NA	CASGGAGEQFF
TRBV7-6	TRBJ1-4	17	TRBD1	CASSPLAGTATNEKLFF
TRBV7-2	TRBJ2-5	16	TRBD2	CASSLVLLAGGDEQYF
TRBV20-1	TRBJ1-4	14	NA	CSASAMTGGEKLFF
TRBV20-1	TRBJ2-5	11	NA	CSAREEETQCF
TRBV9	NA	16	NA	CASSADSPRLDNEQFF
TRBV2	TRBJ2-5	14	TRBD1	CASSEGQAGETQYF
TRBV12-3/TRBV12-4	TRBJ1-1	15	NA	CASIRVGGITLRAFF
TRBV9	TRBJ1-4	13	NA	CASSSPRRAELFF
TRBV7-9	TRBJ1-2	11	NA	CASGGDYGYTF
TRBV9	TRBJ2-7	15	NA	CASSRGGASSYEQYF
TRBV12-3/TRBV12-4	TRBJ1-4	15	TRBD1	CASSLRQGGDEKLFF
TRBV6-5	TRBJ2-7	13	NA	CASSRVVSYEQYF
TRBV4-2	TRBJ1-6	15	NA	CASSDGVFGNSPLHF
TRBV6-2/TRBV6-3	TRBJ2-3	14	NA	CASSYGGATDTQYF
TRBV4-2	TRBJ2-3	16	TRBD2	CASSQESGRASDTQYF
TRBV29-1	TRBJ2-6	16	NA	CSVEGTVTPGANVLTF
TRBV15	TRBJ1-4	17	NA	CATSRQVRGGGNEKLFF
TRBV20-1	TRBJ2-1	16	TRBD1	CSARLLGDRVYNEQFF
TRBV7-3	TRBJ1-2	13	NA	CASSDQLNYGYTF
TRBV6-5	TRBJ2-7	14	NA	CASSYGGFSYEQYF
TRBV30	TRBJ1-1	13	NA	CAWSYGPNTEAFF
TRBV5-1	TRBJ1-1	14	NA	CASSLNTGVTEAFF